This T cell receptor beta chain came from a study of blood T cell repertoires in COVID-19. TCRdb's table, derived via immunoSEQ multiplex PCR, lists solely in-frame clones and lacks some. The sample lists approximately 240,000 clones; roughly 86% were seen once. Trimming pared 2 bases from V and 4 bases from J, leaving 18 bases between. From germline, CDR1 is SGHTA and CDR2 FQGNSA. The CDR3 is 17 amino acids. The TCR comes from a man aged 50 to 59 with acute or convalescent COVID-19. Sequenced: peripheral blood. This sequence joins TRBV7-2 and TRBJ1-5; tentative D call: TRBD1 (6 bases). CDR3 protein: CASSLMSRGPVNQPQHF. In nucleotides, the CDR3 is TGTGCCAGCAGCTTAATGTCCAGGGGCCCTGTTAATCAGCCCCAGCATTTT.